Listed here are 6 T cell receptor beta chains from one sample, sequenced in a study of tumor-infiltrating lymphocytes in primary liver carcinoma. From 450 to 550 ng total RNA, TCR beta cDNA was generated with a primer in the constant region. Construction of TCR beta libraries relied on three successive nested multiplex PCR rounds employing slightly modified ARM-PCR. The two initial PCR rounds, nine to eleven cycles each, used TRBV1-TRBV30 forward and C-beta reverse primers. TCRdb reprocessed the multiplex PCR reads with MiXCR, giving one entry per CDR3 protein. The sample consists of 95,000 to 150,000 distinct CDR3 sequences, less than 75% of them appearing once. It was from 20-30 mg of unsorted bulk tissue that RNA and DNA were co-extracted. Sequencing was done on a sample of tumor-adjacent normal liver tissue. The receptor set was obtained from a woman in her sixties with primary liver carcinoma and hepatitis B virus infection.

The chain uses TRBV29-1 and TRBJ2-7; TRBD1 is a possible D gene (6 bases). V lost 4 bases to trimming and J lost 3 bases, with 13 bases between them. Germline values: CDR1 SQVTM, CDR2 ANQGSEA. CDR3 length: 13 amino acids. The CDR3 DNA sequence: TGCAGCGTTGCTAGTGCAGGGGTCTACGAGCAGTACTTC. Its protein product is CSVASAGVYEQYF.

Worth noting for this clonotype: No conserved phenylalanine or tryptophan is present at the end of the CDR3, so a read error is the likely explanation. The chain couples TRBV30 to TRBJ1-2, with a weak D call TRBD1 (6 bases). The CDR3 is made up of 15 amino acids. CDR1 is GTSNPN and CDR2 is SVGIG in the germline V gene (reference sequence). The ends were cut back, 3 bases at V and 5 bases at J, with 19 bases in the middle. CDR3 loop: CAWRGPRGGTYGYTL. The DNA of the CDR3 is TGTGCCTGGAGGGGGCCCCGTGGAGGGACATATGGCTACACCTTA.

The chain combines TRBV5-1 with TRBJ1-1; the D gene is possibly TRBD1 (5 bases). In germline, CDR1 is SGHRS, CDR2 YFSETQ. Trimming took off 4 bases at V and 4 bases at J, with 11 bases between the two ends. The CDR3 runs 13 residues. Written as DNA, the CDR3 is TGCGCCAGCAGCCACTCGAGGGGCACTGAAGCTTTCTTT. Translation gives CASSHSRGTEAFF.

This sequence joins TRBV29-1 and TRBJ2-7, with D possibly being TRBD2 (6 bases). The CDR3 has 13 amino acids. The germline gives CDR1 SQVTM, CDR2 ANQGSEA. Trimming pared 6 bases from V and 5 bases from J, leaving 17 bases between. CDR3 DNA: TGCAGCGTCTCTCGGGAGACGATCGACGAGCAGTACTTC. It encodes CSVSRETIDEQYF.

This clonotype is medium-sized in the sample. The chain has TRBV29-1 and TRBJ2-1; D unclear. V lost 0 bases, J lost 4 bases, and 13 bases lay in between. The germline gives CDR1 SQVTM, CDR2 ANQGSEA. This CDR3 spans 15 amino acids. The CDR3 region is CSVEDLAGEYNEQFF. CDR3 nucleotides: TGCAGCGTTGAAGATTTGGCAGGTGAATACAATGAGCAGTTCTTC.

This chain links TRBV28 with TRBJ2-2; D remains unclear. V was pared by 7 bases and J by 2 bases, with 8 bases between. The CDR3 is 13 amino acids. Germline CDR1 reads MDHEN; CDR2 reads SYDVKM. CDR3 protein: CASKGLNTGELFF. The CDR3 nucleotides are TGTGCCAGCAAGGGTTTAAACACCGGGGAGCTGTTTTTT. Variable domain in full (rest from reference TRBV28 and TRBJ2-2): DVKVTQSSRYLVKRTGEKVFLECVQDMDHENMFWYRQDPGLGLRLIYFSYDVKMKEKGDIPEGYSVSREKKERFSLILESASTNQTSMYLCASKGLNTGELFFGEGSRLTVL.